This T cell receptor beta chain was recorded in a study of regulatory T cells in long-lasting Graves disease. Study-wide results and limits: The study found lower TCR diversity in persistent Graves' patients than in newly diagnosed ones. Small numbers of samples may have cut accuracy.

Described time point: newly diagnosed GD, antithyroid drugs for less than 3 months. From RNA extracted from PBMCs, the TCR library was made. Staff drew around 8.5 milliliters of peripheral blood into EDTA tubes. The authors built TCR beta libraries using iRepertoire HTBI primers and Arm-PCR of CDR3 regions. MiXCR, applied by TCRdb to the multiplex PCR reads, yields one record per CDR3 protein. The table lists approximately 480,000 distinct CDR3 sequences, 15% to 20% of them singletons. This clonotype came up once. The antigen is unknown. The same data also contributed to another study, on T cells in Graves' hyperthyroidism and ophthalmopathy.

The source of this sequence is a man between 35 and 55 years old with Graves disease. The sample consisted of peripheral blood mononuclear cells (PBMCs), taken at new diagnosis, from a patient treated with antithyroid drugs.

The CDR3 spells CASSSRAEGALFRGGNEQFF. The DNA for the CDR3 is TGTGCCAGCAGTAGTAGGGCGGAGGGCGCCTTATTCCGGGGGGGGAATGAGCAGTTCTTC. The chain joins TRBV27 to TRBJ2-1, with TRBD2 matching 8 bases. Germline trimming cut 5 bases from V and 7 bases from J; bases unmatched to any gene: 25. The CDR3 totals 20 residues. Germline values: CDR1 MNHEY, CDR2 SMNVEV (reference sequence).